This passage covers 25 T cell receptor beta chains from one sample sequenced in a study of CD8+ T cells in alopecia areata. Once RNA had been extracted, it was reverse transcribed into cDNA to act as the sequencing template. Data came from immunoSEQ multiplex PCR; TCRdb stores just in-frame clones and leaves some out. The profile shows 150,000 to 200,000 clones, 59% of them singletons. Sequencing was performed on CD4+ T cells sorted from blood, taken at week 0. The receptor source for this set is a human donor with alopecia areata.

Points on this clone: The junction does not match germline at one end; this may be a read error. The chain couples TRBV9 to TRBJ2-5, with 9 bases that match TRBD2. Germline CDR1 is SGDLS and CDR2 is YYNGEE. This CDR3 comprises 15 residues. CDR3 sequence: CASSQKAGGQATQYF. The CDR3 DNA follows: TGCGCCAGCAGCCAGAAAGCGGGGGGCCAAGCGACCCAGTACTTC.

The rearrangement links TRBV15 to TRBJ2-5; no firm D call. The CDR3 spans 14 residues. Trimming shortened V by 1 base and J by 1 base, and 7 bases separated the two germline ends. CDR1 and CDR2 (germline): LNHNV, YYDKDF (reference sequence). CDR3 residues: CATSRALVQETQYF. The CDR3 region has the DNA TGTGCCACCAGCAGAGCCTTGGTCCAAGAGACCCAGTACTTC.

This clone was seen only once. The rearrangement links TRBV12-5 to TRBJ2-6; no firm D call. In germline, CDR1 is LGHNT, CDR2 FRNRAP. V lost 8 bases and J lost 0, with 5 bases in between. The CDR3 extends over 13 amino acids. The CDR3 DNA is TGTGCTAGTTGCCGCTCTGGGGCCAACGTCCTGACTTTC. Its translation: CASCRSGANVLTF. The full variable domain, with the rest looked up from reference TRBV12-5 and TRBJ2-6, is DARVTQTPRHKVTEMGQEVTMRCQPILGHNTVFWYRQTMMQGLELLAYFRNRAPLDDSGMPKDRFSAEMPDATLATLKIQPSEPRDSAVYFCASCRSGANVLTFGAGSRLTVL.

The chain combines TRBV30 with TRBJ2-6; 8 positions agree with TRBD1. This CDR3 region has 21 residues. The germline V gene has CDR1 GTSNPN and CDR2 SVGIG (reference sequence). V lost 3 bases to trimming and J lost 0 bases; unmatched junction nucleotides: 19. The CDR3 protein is CAWSRTNRPGQEYSGANVLTF. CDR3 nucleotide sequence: TGTGCCTGGAGCCGAACGAACCGACCGGGACAGGAATACTCTGGGGCCAACGTCCTGACTTTC. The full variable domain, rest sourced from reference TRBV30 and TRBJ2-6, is SQTIHQWPATLVQPVGSPLSLECTVEGTSNPNLYWYRQAAGRGLQLLFYSVGIGQISSEVPQNLSASRPQDRQFILSSKKLLLSDSGFYLCAWSRTNRPGQEYSGANVLTFGAGSRLTVL.

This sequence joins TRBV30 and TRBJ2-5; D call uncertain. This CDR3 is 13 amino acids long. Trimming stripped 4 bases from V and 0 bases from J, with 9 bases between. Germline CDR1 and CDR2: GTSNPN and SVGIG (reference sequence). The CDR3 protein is CAWTELNQETQYF. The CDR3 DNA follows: TGTGCCTGGACAGAACTAAACCAAGAGACCCAGTACTTC.

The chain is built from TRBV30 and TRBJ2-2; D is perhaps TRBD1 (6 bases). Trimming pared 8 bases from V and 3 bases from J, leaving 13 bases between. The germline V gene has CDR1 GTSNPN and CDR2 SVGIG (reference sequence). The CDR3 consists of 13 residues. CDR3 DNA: TGTGCCAAAACAGGGCCAGACACCGGGGAGCTGTTTTTT. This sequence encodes CAKTGPDTGELFF.

CDR3 coding DNA: TGTGCCAGTAGTATATCTGGGAGGAGCTCCTATAATTCACCCCTCCACTTT. It encodes CASSISGRSSYNSPLHF. The V gene is TRBV19, the J gene TRBJ1-6; D gene ambiguous. The V end lost 2 bases, the J end lost 0 bases, and 11 bases lay between the germline ends. Looked up from germline, CDR1 is LNHDA and CDR2 is SQIVND (reference sequence). This CDR3 comprises 17 residues.

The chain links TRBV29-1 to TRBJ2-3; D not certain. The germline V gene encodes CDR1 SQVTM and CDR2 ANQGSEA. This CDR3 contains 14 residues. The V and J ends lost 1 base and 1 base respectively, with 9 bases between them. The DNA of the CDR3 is TGCAGCGTTGAAGGGCCCCTAGGCACAGATACGCAGTATTTT. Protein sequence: CSVEGPLGTDTQYF.

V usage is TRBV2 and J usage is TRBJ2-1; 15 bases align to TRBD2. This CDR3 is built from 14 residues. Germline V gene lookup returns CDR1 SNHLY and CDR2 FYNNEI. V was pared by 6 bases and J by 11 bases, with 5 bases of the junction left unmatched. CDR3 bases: TGTGCCAGCAGCTCCGGGACTAGCGGGGGGCAGCAGTTCTTC. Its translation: CASSSGTSGGQQFF.

CDR3 sequence: CSARARTEAFF. The CDR3 coding sequence is TGCAGTGCCAGGGCGAGGACTGAAGCTTTCTTT. V gene TRBV20-1 combines with J gene TRBJ1-1, with a tentative D call TRBD1 (5 bases). The CDR3 extends over 11 amino acids. V gave up 6 bases and J gave up 5 bases, with 10 bases separating them. Germline V gene sequence: CDR1 DFQATT, CDR2 SNEGSKA (reference sequence).

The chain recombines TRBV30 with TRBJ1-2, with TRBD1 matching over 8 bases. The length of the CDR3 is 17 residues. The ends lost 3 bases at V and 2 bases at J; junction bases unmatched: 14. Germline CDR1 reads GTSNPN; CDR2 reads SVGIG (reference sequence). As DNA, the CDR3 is TGTGCCTGGAGCCACCGGACAGGGCGCTGGGAGAACTATGGCTACACCTTC. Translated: CAWSHRTGRWENYGYTF. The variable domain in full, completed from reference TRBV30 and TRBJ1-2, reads SQTIHQWPATLVQPVGSPLSLECTVEGTSNPNLYWYRQAAGRGLQLLFYSVGIGQISSEVPQNLSASRPQDRQFILSSKKLLLSDSGFYLCAWSHRTGRWENYGYTFGSGTRLTVV.

The CDR3 DNA reads TGTGCCAGCAGCCAAGATCAGGTTGGGATTGGTCAGCCCCAGCATTTT. Translation: CASSQDQVGIGQPQHF. The genes are TRBV4-2 and TRBJ1-5, with unresolved D. V lost 0 bases and J 6 bases, leaving 15 bases between the germline ends. Germline V lookup: CDR1 LGHNA, CDR2 YNFKEQ. The CDR3 is 16 amino acids.

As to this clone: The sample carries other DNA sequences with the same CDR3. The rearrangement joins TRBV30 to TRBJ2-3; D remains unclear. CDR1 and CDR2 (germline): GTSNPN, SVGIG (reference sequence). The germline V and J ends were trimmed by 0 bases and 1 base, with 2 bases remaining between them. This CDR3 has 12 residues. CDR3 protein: CAWSVGTDTQYF. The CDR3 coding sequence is TGTGCCTGGAGTGTCGGCACAGATACGCAGTATTTT.

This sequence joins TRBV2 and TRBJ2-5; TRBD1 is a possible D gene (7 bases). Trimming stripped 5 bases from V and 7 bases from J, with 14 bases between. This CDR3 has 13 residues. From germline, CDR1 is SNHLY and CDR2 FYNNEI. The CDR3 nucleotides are TGTGCCAGCAGTCTCTCCCAGGGGGGGACCCAGTACTTC. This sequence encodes CASSLSQGGTQYF.

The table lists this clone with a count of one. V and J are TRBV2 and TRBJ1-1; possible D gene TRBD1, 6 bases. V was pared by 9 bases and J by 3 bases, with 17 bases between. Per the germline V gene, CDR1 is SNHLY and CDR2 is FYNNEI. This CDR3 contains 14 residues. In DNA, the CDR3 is TGTGCCAGTCTCAAGGGGGTAAAGGACACTGAAGCTTTCTTT. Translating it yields CASLKGVKDTEAFF.

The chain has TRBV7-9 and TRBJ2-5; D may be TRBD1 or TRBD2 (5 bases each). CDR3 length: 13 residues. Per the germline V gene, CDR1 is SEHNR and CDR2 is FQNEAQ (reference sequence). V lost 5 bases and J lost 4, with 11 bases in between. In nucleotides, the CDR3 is TGTGCCAGCAGCCCTTGGGGACCAGAGACCCAGTACTTC. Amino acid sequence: CASSPWGPETQYF.

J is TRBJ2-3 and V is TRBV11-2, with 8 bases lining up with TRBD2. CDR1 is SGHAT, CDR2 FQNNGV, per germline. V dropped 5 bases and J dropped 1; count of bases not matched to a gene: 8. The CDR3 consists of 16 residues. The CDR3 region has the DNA TGTGCCAGCAGCCGAGCTGGGCGGGGGGGCACAGATACGCAGTATTTT. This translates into CASSRAGRGGTDTQYF.

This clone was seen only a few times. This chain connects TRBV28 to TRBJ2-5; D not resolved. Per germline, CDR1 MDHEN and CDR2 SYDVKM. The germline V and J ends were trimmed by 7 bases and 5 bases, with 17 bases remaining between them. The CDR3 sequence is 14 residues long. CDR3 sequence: CASISGPLGETQYF. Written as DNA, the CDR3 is TGTGCCAGCATCAGTGGGCCCCTGGGGGAGACCCAGTACTTC.

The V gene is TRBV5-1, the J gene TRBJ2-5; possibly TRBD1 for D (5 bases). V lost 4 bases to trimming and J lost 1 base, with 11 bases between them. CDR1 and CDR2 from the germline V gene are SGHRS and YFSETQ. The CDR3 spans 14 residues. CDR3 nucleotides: TGCGCCAGCAGCGCGACAGAGATCCAAGAGACCCAGTACTTC. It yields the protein CASSATEIQETQYF.

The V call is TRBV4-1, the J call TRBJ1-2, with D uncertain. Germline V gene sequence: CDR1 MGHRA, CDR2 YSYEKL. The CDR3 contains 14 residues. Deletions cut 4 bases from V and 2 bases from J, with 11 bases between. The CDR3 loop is CASSPEGGNYGYTF. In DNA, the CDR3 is TGCGCCAGCAGCCCCGAGGGCGGGAACTATGGCTACACCTTC.

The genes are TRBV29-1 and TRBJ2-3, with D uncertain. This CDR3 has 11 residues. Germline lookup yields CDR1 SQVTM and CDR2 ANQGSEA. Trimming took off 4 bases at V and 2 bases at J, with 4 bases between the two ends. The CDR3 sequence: CSVGVTDTQYF. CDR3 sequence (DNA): TGCAGCGTTGGTGTCACAGATACGCAGTATTTT.

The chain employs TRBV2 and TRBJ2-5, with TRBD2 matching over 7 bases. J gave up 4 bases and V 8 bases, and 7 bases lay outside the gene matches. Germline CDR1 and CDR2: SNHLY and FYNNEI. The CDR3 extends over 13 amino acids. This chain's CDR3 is CASLRDYRETQYF. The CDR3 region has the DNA TGTGCCAGCCTAAGGGACTATCGAGAGACCCAGTACTTC.

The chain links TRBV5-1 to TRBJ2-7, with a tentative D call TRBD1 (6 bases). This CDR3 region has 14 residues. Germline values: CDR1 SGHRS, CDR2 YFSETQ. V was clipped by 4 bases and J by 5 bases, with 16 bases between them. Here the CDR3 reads CASSGGAPPNEQYF. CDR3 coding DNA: TGCGCCAGCAGCGGGGGCGCGCCTCCTAACGAGCAGTACTTC.

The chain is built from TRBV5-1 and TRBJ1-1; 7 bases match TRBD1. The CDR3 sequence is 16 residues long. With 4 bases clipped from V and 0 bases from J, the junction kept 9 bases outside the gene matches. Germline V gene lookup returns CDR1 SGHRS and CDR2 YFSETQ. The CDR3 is CASSHGQARMNTEAFF. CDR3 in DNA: TGCGCCAGCAGCCATGGACAGGCCCGAATGAACACTGAAGCTTTCTTT.

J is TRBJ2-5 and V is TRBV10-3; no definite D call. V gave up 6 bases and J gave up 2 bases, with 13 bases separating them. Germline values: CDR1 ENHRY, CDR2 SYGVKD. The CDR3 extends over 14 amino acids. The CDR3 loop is CAISTKSIQETQYF. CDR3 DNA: TGTGCCATCAGCACCAAGTCCATTCAAGAGACCCAGTACTTC.